Presented here are 22 T cell receptor beta chains from one specimen sequenced in a study of beta chain features in type 1 diabetes. General study findings and limits: A moderate, significant TCRB CDR3 shortening appeared in type 1 diabetes across four CD4+ subsets.

TCRB transcripts that were expressed got sequenced, as all of the isolated RNA had been reverse transcribed. Assay: immunoSEQ multiplex PCR; the TCRdb copy retains only in-frame clones and omits some. Here the sample spans roughly 330,000 clones, 13% being singletons. These receptors' targets are unknown. The sample consisted of naive CD4+ T cells from blood. All receptors come from a woman between 18 and 29 years old with type 1 diabetes.

V and J are TRBV11-2 and TRBJ2-5; 11 bases map to TRBD1. The V and J ends lost 1 base and 1 base, in that order; junction bases with no gene match: 5. This CDR3 has 17 residues. CDR1 and CDR2 from the germline V gene are SGHAT and FQNNGV. DNA of the CDR3: TGTGCCAGCAGCTTAGGCTTGGGACAGGGGGTCCAAGAGACCCAGTACTTC. Amino acid sequence: CASSLGLGQGVQETQYF.

In this sample, this clone turned up a few times. The chain has TRBV27 and TRBJ2-6, with a weak D call TRBD1 (5 bases). In germline, CDR1 is MNHEY, CDR2 SMNVEV (reference sequence). V was trimmed by 5 bases and J by 0 bases, leaving 8 bases between them. CDR3 length: 15 amino acids. CDR3 DNA sequence: TGTGCCAGCAGTCCGACAGTCTCTGGGGCCAACGTCCTGACTTTC. Protein product: CASSPTVSGANVLTF.

This clone appeared a few times. The chain carries TRBV27 and TRBJ2-3; 13 bases agree with TRBD2. CDR1 and CDR2 (germline): MNHEY, SMNVEV (reference sequence). The CDR3 is 16 amino acids. The junction had 8 bases not matched to a gene; V was cut back by 4 bases and J by 7 bases. CDR3 sequence: CASSSQTSGRTNTQYF. DNA for the CDR3: TGTGCCAGCAGTTCCCAGACTAGCGGGAGGACGAATACGCAGTATTTT.

This clone was observed a few times. The chain uses TRBV6-6 and TRBJ1-4, with 7 bases that match TRBD1. The germline CDR1 and CDR2 sequences are MNHNY and SVGAGI (reference sequence). The ends lost 4 bases at V and 7 bases at J; junction bases unmatched: 9. The CDR3 loop spans 15 amino acids. The CDR3 spells CASSFLGTETEKLFF. CDR3 nucleotides: TGTGCCAGCAGTTTCCTGGGGACAGAGACTGAAAAACTGTTTTTT.

The chain combines TRBV27 with TRBJ2-7; TRBD2 agrees at 7 bases. Trimming took 4 bases from V and 4 from J; bases not matched to a gene: 4. Germline CDR1 and CDR2: MNHEY and SMNVEV (reference sequence). CDR3 length equals 13 residues. CDR3 nucleotide sequence: TGTGCCAGCAGTTCCGCGGGAGTATACGAGCAGTACTTC. It is translated as CASSSAGVYEQYF.

The CDR3 DNA is TGTGCCAGCTCATTACAGGCGCTAGGTTATGTCGGGACTGAAGCTTTCTTT. Residues: CASSLQALGYVGTEAFF. This chain uses TRBV18 with TRBJ1-1, with a weak D call TRBD1 (5 bases). This CDR3 has 17 amino acids. Germline loops: CDR1 KGHSH, CDR2 LQKENI. Trimming removed 5 bases from V and 5 bases from J, with 24 bases in between. The full variable domain, rest sourced from reference TRBV18 and TRBJ1-1, is NAGVMQNPRHLVRRRGQEARLRCSPMKGHSHVYWYRQLPEEGLKFMVYLQKENIIDESGMPKERFSAEFPKEGPSILRIQQVVRGDSAAYFCASSLQALGYVGTEAFFGQGTRLTVV.

The chain couples TRBV15 to TRBJ2-1; D is perhaps TRBD2 (6 bases). Germline V lookup: CDR1 LNHNV, CDR2 YYDKDF (reference sequence). The ends were cut back, 6 bases at V and 5 bases at J, with 8 bases in the middle. The CDR3 runs 12 residues. The CDR3 loop is CATSRGNNEQFF. In nucleotides, the CDR3 is TGTGCCACCAGTCGCGGGAACAATGAGCAGTTCTTC.

This clone has a handful of counts. The V call is TRBV27, the J call TRBJ2-1; maybe TRBD1 (5 bases). Trimming took off 4 bases at V and 12 bases at J, with 10 bases between the two ends. Germline CDR1 MNHEY, CDR2 SMNVEV (reference sequence). The CDR3 is made up of 11 amino acids. CDR3 amino acids: CASSSNTGQFF. For the CDR3, the DNA is TGTGCCAGCAGTTCGAATACAGGGCAGTTCTTC.

The genes are TRBV19 and TRBJ2-1; TRBD2 matches 12 bases. The trim removed 7 bases at V and 5 bases at J, leaving 6 bases unmatched. CDR3 length: 15 amino acids. The V gene's germline CDR1 is LNHDA and CDR2 SQIVND (reference sequence). The CDR3 sequence: CASTRLAGAHNEQFF. The CDR3 DNA follows: TGTGCCAGTACGAGACTAGCGGGAGCCCACAATGAGCAGTTCTTC.

This clone has more than one count but fewer than ten. The chain carries TRBV10-3 and TRBJ2-3; weak D call: TRBD2 (5 bases). Trimming took off 6 bases at V and 2 bases at J, with 9 bases between the two ends. Germline lookup yields CDR1 ENHRY and CDR2 SYGVKD. This CDR3 has 13 residues. CDR3 sequence reads: CAIREAATDTQYF. CDR3 in DNA: TGTGCCATCAGAGAAGCGGCCACAGATACGCAGTATTTT.

This clone was seen only a few times. The chain links TRBV5-1 to TRBJ2-2; D may be TRBD2 (6 bases). Trimming removed 0 bases at V and 7 bases at J, with 7 bases between. CDR1 SGHRS and CDR2 YFSETQ come from the germline V gene. The CDR3 length is 13 residues. CDR3 protein: CASSLAGVGELFF. CDR3 DNA sequence: TGCGCCAGCAGCTTGGCGGGGGTCGGGGAGCTGTTTTTT.

V usage is TRBV2 and J usage is TRBJ1-5, with D possibly matching TRBD1 (6 bases). Trimming cost V 7 bases and J 3 bases, with 13 bases left between them. The germline CDR1 and CDR2 sequences are SNHLY and FYNNEI. There are 14 residues in the CDR3. As DNA, the CDR3 is TGTGCCAGCAACCTCGACAGGTACAATCAGCCCCAGCATTTT. Amino acids: CASNLDRYNQPQHF.

This clone was seen only a few times. The rearrangement joins TRBV19 to TRBJ1-2; tentatively, D is TRBD1 (5 bases). CDR1 and CDR2 (germline): LNHDA, SQIVND (reference sequence). V was pared by 2 bases and J by 2 bases, with 12 bases between. The CDR3 contains 15 residues. The CDR3 DNA reads TGTGCCAGTAGTATAAGGTCCACAGGCAACTATGGCTACACCTTC. Translation gives CASSIRSTGNYGYTF. The full variable domain, in which reference TRBV19 and TRBJ1-2 provide the parts outside the CDR3, is DGGITQSPKYLFRKEGQNVTLSCEQNLNHDAMYWYRQDPGQGLRLIYYSQIVNDFQKGDIAEGYSVSREKKESFPLTVTSAQKNPTAFYLCASSIRSTGNYGYTFGSGTRLTVV.

This clone was counted only a few times. V is TRBV2 and J is TRBJ2-1; 9 bases are a match to TRBD2. This CDR3 is built from 16 residues. Trimming took 4 bases from V and 14 from J; bases not matched to a gene: 18. CDR1 and CDR2 (germline): SNHLY, FYNNEI. The CDR3 DNA is TGTGCCAGCAGTGGGGGGGAGGGGGTTGCGGGAGGGCTGAAGTTCTTC. Its protein is CASSGGEGVAGGLKFF.

This clone has only a few counts. This chain joins TRBV9 and TRBJ2-2; D uncertain. The CDR3 has 15 amino acids. Between the trimmed V and J ends, which lost 0 bases and 8 bases, there was a span of 14 bases. Germline V gene sequence: CDR1 SGDLS, CDR2 YYNGEE. CDR3 sequence: CASSVAASSPGELFF. For the CDR3, the DNA is TGTGCCAGCAGCGTAGCGGCTAGTTCCCCGGGGGAGCTGTTTTTT.

V gene TRBV30 combines with J gene TRBJ2-1; maybe TRBD1 (6 bases). This CDR3 contains 11 residues. The V gene's germline CDR1 is GTSNPN and CDR2 SVGIG (reference sequence). V gave up 8 bases and J gave up 9 bases, with 14 bases separating them. The CDR3 reads CAATGSAEQFF. DNA for the CDR3: TGTGCCGCTACAGGGAGTGCTGAGCAGTTCTTC.

In its sample, this clone was seen a few times. The chain recombines TRBV29-1 with TRBJ2-3; 8 bases agree with TRBD2. CDR1 is SQVTM, CDR2 ANQGSEA, per germline. V lost 6 bases, J lost 2 bases, and 13 bases stayed unmatched. This CDR3 has 16 amino acids. The CDR3, as DNA: TGCAGCGTAGGAGCCCTTGGACTAGCTCCCACAGATACGCAGTATTTT. This translates into CSVGALGLAPTDTQYF.

The chain carries TRBV6-6 and TRBJ2-1; TRBD1 matches at 7 bases. Germline assignment: CDR1 MNHNY and CDR2 SVGAGI (reference sequence). J lost 2 bases, V lost 3 bases, and 4 bases had no gene match. This CDR3 region has 15 residues. The CDR3: CASSYRTGTYNEQFF. The CDR3 region has the DNA TGTGCCAGCAGTTATCGGACAGGTACCTACAATGAGCAGTTCTTC.

The chain is built from TRBV29-1 and TRBJ2-1, with TRBD1 matching over 7 bases. This CDR3 region has 14 residues. Looked up from germline, CDR1 is SQVTM and CDR2 is ANQGSEA. J was trimmed by 7 bases and V by 7 bases; bases with no gene match: 13. CDR3 amino acids: CSEPLQGERNEQFF. The CDR3 DNA reads as TGCAGCGAACCCCTGCAGGGGGAAAGGAATGAGCAGTTCTTC.

The V and J genes are TRBV7-7 and TRBJ2-1; 7 nucleotides agree with TRBD2. Germline CDR1 and CDR2: SSHAT and FNYEAQ (reference sequence). Trimming at V came to 5 bases and at J to 3 bases, leaving 7 bases not matched to a gene. The CDR3 is 15 residues long. The CDR3 nucleotides are TGTGCCAGCAGCCCTGGCGGGAGAGGCTACAATGAGCAGTTCTTC. Protein: CASSPGGRGYNEQFF.

The rearrangement links TRBV7-8 to TRBJ1-2; TRBD1 is a possible D gene (6 bases). V was trimmed by 2 bases and J by 7 bases, leaving 11 bases between them. Germline V lookup: CDR1 SGHVS, CDR2 FQNEAQ. The CDR3 is 13 residues long. DNA of the CDR3: TGTGCCAGCAGCTTAACAGGGAAGACTGGCTACACCTTC. Translated, it gives CASSLTGKTGYTF.

This clone has just a few counts. Germline is not matched at one junction end, which may reflect a read error. The rearrangement joins TRBV5-1 to TRBJ2-2; 8 positions match TRBD2. The CDR3 is 15 residues long. Germline V CDR1 and CDR2: SGHRS, YFSETQ. The CDR3 here is CATRQAGENAGELFF. The CDR3 DNA reads TGCGCCACCCGACAAGCGGGAGAGAACGCCGGGGAGCTGTTTTTT.